The text below deals with one T cell receptor beta chain. It has no known antigen specificity. One base away there is no much larger clone; base qualities are not given. The sample belongs to a study of siplizumab effects on memory and regulatory T cells (dated by TCRdb to about 2019). Study-level background: The study looked at the effect of siplizumab, an anti-CD2 antibody, on alloreactive T-cell subsets in allogeneic mixed lymphocyte reactions made from human PBMCs. Beyond this particular receptor, the publication reports: Unstimulated naive T cells appeared more diverse than memory T cells, and naive cells seemed to contribute substantially to the alloresponse. The cumulative frequency of alloreactive sequences that could be traced back to unstimulated CD4+ memory T cells was significantly reduced by siplizumab. Whether proliferating Tregs from siplizumab cultures were suppressive was not functionally confirmed. A naive or memory phenotype could not be assigned to roughly 80-95% of proliferating CD4+ or CD8+ clones. Sequences below about 10^-5 frequency were poorly captured, so only a minor fraction of alloreactive clones could be mapped to unstimulated subsets. Among mappable alloreactive CD4+ clones, the Treg-derived fraction averaged nearly 70% with siplizumab versus about 27% in control reactions.

The protocol used for the library was the immunoSEQ multiplex PCR assay. Roughly 100,000 TCR templates per sample were assayed on the deep sequencing platform. Genomic DNA extracted from sorted T cells was used for TCRbeta CDR3 sequencing. In the original analysis: Clonal analysis of TCRbeta CDR3 data was done in the R programming language. Alloreactive CD4+ and CD8+ clones were defined by comparing unstimulated samples with post-reaction CFSE-low samples. Regulatory or non-regulatory origin was assigned to alloreactive CD4+ clones by matching of sequences to sorted unstimulated Treg and non-Treg repertoires. Here the immuneACCESS table is served through TCRdb, limited to in-frame sequences with V and J called. Missing clones are a known gap in these copies; in checked studies unresolved V genes cover under half, and the rest lacks a known reason. The D gene and trimming were derived from the DNA, and the V and J assignments and clone size from that table. This sample gives around 77,000 clones in total; less than 95% of them show up just once. Around 30% of the sample belongs to the ten largest clones.

TCRbeta CDR3 sequencing was performed on sorted unstimulated T cells and on proliferating T cells recovered from mixed lymphocyte reactions. Fresh whole blood from 9 to 10 HLA-typed healthy donors served as the source for isolating PBMCs. Looking up the germline V gene yields CDR1 SGHAT and CDR2 FQNNGV. The CDR3, from cysteine to phenylalanine, totals 11 residues. Only the CDR3 region is kept as DNA, spanning 33 bases read in frame from base 1. V loses 5 bases of germline sequence and J loses 2 bases, and the interval between the two ends is 3 bases. This TCR came from a human donor in good health. The chain links TRBV11-2 with TRBJ2-5, with the D gene call left open. The sequenced sample consisted of CD8+ T cells sorted from blood. The nucleotide sequence is given as TGTGCCAGCAGCGGGCAAGAGACCCAGTACTTC. It encodes CASSGQETQYF.